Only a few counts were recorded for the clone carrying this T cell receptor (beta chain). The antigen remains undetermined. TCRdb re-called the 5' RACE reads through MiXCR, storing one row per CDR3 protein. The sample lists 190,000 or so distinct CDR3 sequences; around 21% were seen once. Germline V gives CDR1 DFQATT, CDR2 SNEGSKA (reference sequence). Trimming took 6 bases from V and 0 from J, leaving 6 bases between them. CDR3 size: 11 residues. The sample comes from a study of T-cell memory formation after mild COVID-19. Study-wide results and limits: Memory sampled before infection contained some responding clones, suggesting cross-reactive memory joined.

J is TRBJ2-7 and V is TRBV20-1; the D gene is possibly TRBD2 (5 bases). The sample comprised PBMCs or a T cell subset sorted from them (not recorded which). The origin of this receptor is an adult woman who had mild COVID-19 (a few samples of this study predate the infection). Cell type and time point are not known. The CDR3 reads CSATSSYEQYF. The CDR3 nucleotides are TGCAGTGCCACTAGCTCCTACGAGCAGTACTTC.